This T cell receptor (beta chain) appears in the sequencing data of a study of blood T cell repertoires in COVID-19. Study-level background: The United States, Italy and Spain were the sources of the acute and convalescent COVID-19 samples.

The protocol was immunoSEQ multiplex PCR, while the TCRdb copy is restricted to in-frame clones and leaves out a portion. The data hold 200,000 to 300,000 clones, with 70% to 90% observed a single time. The CDR3 is 16 amino acids. CDR1 and CDR2 (germline): SGHRS, YFSETQ. After removal of 4 bases from V and 5 bases from J, the junction contained 12 bases not matched to a gene. The sequence was collected from a man aged 18 to 29 with active or convalescent COVID-19. Sequencing was performed on peripheral blood. The chain joins TRBV5-1 to TRBJ1-2; the match to TRBD1 covers 9 bases. CDR3 nucleotide sequence: TGCGCCAGCAGCGAAAGTACAGGGGGCGGATGGTATGGCTACACCTTC. This translates into CASSESTGGGWYGYTF.